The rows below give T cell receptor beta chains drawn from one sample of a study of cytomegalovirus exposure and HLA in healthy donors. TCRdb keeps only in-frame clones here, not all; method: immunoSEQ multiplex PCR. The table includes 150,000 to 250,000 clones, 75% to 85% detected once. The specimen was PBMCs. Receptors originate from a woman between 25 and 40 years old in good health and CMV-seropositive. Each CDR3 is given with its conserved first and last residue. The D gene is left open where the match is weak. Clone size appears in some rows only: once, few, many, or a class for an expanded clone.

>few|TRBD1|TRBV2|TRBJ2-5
CASLPGQNKETQYF
TGTGCCAGCTTACCGGGACAGAATAAAGAGACCCAGTACTTC
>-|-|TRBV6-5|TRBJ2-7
CASSRDTAYEQYF
TGTGCCAGCAGTCGGGACACCGCCTACGAGCAGTACTTC
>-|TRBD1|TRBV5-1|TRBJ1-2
CASSLEGGPGQGYGYTF
TGCGCCAGCAGCTTGGAGGGTGGGCCGGGACAGGGCTATGGCTACACCTTC
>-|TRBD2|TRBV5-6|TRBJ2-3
CASSPGTSGRAWTSYF
TGTGCCAGCAGCCCAGGGACTAGCGGGAGGGCCTGGACAAGTTATTTT
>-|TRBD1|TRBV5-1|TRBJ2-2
CASSSRQGLGGELFF
TGCGCCAGCAGCTCCCGACAGGGTTTGGGCGGGGAGCTGTTTTTT
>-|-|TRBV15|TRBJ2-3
CATSREGLTTDTQYF
TGTGCCACCAGCAGAGAGGGACTTACCACAGATACGCAGTATTTT
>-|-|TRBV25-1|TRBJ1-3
CASSEGGRGFGNTIYF
TGTGCCAGCAGTGAGGGTGGCAGGGGATTTGGAAACACCATATATTTT
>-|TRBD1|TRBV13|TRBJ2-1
CASSFYRGPQPYNEQFF
TGTGCCAGCAGCTTCTACAGGGGACCCCAACCTTACAATGAGCAGTTCTTC
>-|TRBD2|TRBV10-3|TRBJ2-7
CAISRTSGEEEQYF
TGTGCCATCAGTCGGACTAGCGGGGAGGAAGAGCAGTACTTC
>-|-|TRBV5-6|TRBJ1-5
CASSFSLTGNQPQHF
TGTGCCAGCAGCTTTAGTTTAACAGGGAATCAGCCCCAGCATTTT
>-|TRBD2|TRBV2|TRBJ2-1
CASNWRGYNEQFF
TGTGCCAGCAACTGGCGGGGGTACAATGAGCAGTTCTTC
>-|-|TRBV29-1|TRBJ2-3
CSSSRGFGTDTQYF
TGCAGCTCATCAAGGGGGTTCGGCACAGATACGCAGTATTTT
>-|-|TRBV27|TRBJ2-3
CASFEVPGRADTQYF
TGTGCCAGCTTTGAAGTCCCTGGTCGGGCAGATACGCAGTATTTT
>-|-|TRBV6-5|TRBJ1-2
CASSYLDRTYGYTF
TGTGCCAGCAGTTACTTAGACAGGACCTATGGCTACACCTTC
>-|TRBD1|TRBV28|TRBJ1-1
CASSWTGTLNTEAFF
TGTGCCAGCAGTTGGACAGGAACCCTGAACACTGAAGCTTTCTTT
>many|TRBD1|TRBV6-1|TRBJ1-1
CASSGAGQENTEAFF
TGTGCCAGCAGTGGGGCCGGACAGGAGAACACTGAAGCTTTCTTT
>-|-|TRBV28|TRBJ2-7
CASSLRVGYEQYF
TGTGCCAGCAGTTTGAGGGTAGGGTACGAGCAGTACTTC
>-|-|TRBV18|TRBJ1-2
CASSPGRDFYGYTF
TGTGCCAGCTCACCAGGGAGGGACTTCTATGGCTACACCTTC
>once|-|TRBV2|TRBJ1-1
CASLTGFTEAFF
TGTGCCAGCCTCACAGGGTTCACTGAAGCTTTCTTT
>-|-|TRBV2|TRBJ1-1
CASSTGNTEAFF
TGTGCCAGCAGTACGGGGAACACTGAAGCTTTCTTT
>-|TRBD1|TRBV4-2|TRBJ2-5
CASSQAGQGAWQETQYF
TGTGCCAGCAGCCAAGCTGGACAGGGGGCATGGCAAGAGACCCAGTACTTC
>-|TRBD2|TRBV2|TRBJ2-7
CASRPGLAGYEQYF
TGTGCCAGCAGACCGGGACTAGCGGGATACGAGCAGTACTTC
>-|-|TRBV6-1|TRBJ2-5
CASSVLTGYQETQYF
TGTGCCAGCAGTGTATTAACAGGGTACCAAGAGACCCAGTACTTC
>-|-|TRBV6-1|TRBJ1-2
CASSEALRGSGGYTF
TGTGCCAGCAGTGAAGCGCTTCGAGGGTCGGGTGGCTACACCTTC
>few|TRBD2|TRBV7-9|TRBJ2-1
CASSLGLAAFF
TGTGCCAGCAGCTTAGGGCTAGCGGCGTTCTTC
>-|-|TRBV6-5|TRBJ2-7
CASSYSPTYEQYF
TGTGCCAGCAGTTACTCCCCCACCTACGAGCAGTACTTC
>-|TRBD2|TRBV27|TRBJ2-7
CASSLELGGTKYF
TGTGCCAGCAGTTTAGAGCTGGGCGGGACTAAGTACTTC
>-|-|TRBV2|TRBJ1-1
CASSFQGMNTEAFF
TGTGCCAGCAGTTTTCAGGGCATGAACACTGAAGCTTTCTTT
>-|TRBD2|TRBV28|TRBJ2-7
CASSPPPRGAGSSYEQYF
TGTGCCAGCAGTCCCCCCCCGAGGGGAGCGGGGAGCTCCTACGAGCAGTACTTC
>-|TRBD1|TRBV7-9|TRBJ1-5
CASSLAPGNHPGGQPQHF
TGTGCCAGCAGCTTAGCGCCGGGAAACCACCCAGGGGGTCAGCCCCAGCATTTT
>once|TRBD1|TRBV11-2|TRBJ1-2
CASSLTGTGYDHGYTF
TGTGCCAGCAGCCTTACCGGGACAGGGTATGATCATGGCTACACCTTC
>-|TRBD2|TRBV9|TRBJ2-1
CASSVSGLAGHDEQFF
TGTGCCAGCAGCGTATCGGGACTAGCGGGACACGATGAGCAGTTCTTC
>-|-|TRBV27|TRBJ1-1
CASRLTGEKAFF
TGTGCCAGCAGACTTACAGGTGAAAAAGCTTTCTTT
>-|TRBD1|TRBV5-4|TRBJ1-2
CASSLGDRVASYGYTF
TGTGCCAGCAGCTTGGGGGACAGGGTCGCTTCCTATGGCTACACCTTC
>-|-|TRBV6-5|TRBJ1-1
CASSYSRSTEAFF
TGTGCCAGCAGTTACTCGAGAAGCACTGAAGCTTTCTTT